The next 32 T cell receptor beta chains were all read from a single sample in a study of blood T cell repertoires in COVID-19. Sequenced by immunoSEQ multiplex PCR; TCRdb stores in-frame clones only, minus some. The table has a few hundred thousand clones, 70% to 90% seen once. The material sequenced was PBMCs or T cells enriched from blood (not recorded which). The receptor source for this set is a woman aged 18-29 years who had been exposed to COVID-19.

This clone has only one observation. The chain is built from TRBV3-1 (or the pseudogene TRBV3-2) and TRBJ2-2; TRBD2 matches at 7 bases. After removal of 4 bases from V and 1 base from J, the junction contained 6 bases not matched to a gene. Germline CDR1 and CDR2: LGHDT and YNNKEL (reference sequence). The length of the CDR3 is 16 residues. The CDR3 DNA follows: TGTGCCAGCAGCCCCGGGACTAATCTGAACACCGGGGAGCTGTTTTTT. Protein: CASSPGTNLNTGELFF.

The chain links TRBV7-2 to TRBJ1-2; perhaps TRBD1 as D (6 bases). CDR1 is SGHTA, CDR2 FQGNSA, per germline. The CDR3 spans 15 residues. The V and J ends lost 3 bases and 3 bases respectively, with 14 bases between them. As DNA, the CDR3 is TGTGCCAGCAGCTTGGCCGGTCGGACAGACTATGGCTACACCTTC. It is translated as CASSLAGRTDYGYTF. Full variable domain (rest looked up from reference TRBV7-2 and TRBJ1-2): GAGVSQSPSNKVTEKGKDVELRCDPISGHTALYWYRQSLGQGLEFLIYFQGNSAPDKSGLPSDRFSAERTGGSVSTLTIQRTQQEDSAVYLCASSLAGRTDYGYTFGSGTRLTVV.

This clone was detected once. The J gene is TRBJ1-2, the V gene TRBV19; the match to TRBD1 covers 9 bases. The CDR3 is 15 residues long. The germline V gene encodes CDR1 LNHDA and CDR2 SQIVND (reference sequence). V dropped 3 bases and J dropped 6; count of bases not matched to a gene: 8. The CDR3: CASSIVTGGFNGYTF. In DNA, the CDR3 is TGTGCCAGTAGTATCGTAACAGGGGGCTTCAATGGCTACACCTTC.

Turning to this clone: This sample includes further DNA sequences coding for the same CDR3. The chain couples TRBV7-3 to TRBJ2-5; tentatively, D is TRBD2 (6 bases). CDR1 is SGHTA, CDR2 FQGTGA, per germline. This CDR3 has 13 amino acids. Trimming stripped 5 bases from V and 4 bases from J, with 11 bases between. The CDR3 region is CASSPLGGETQYF. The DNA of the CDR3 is TGTGCCAGCAGCCCCCTGGGAGGAGAGACCCAGTACTTC.

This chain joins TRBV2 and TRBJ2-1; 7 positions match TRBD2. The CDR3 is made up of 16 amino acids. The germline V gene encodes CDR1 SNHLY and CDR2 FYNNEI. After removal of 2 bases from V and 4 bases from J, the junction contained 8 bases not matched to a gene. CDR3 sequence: CASSESGRGLYNEQFF. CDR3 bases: TGTGCCAGCAGTGAATCGGGGAGGGGCCTTTACAATGAGCAGTTCTTC.

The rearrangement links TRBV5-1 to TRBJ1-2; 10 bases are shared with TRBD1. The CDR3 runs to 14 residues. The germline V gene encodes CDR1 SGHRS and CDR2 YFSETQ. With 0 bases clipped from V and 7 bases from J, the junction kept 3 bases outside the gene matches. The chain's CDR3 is CASSLGQGAFGYTF. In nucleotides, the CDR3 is TGCGCCAGCAGCTTGGGACAGGGGGCCTTTGGCTACACCTTC.

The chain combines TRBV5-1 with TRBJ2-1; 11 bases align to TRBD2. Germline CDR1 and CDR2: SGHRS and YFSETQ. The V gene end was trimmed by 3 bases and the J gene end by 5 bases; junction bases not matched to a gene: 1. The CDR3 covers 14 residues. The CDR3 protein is CASSSGLADNEQFF. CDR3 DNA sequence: TGCGCCAGCAGCTCGGGACTAGCGGACAATGAGCAGTTCTTC.

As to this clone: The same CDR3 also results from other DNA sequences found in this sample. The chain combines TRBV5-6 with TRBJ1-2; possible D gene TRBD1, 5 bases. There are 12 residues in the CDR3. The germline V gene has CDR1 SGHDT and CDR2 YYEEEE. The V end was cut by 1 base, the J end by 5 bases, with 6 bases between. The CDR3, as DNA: TGTGCCAGCAGCTTGACAGGTTATGGCTACACCTTC. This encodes CASSLTGYGYTF.

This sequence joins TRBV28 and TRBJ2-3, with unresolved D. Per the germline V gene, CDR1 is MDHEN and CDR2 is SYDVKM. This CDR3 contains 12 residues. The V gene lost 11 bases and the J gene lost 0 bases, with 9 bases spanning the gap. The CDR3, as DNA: TGTGCCCAGGATTCTAGCACAGATACGCAGTATTTT. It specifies CAQDSSTDTQYF.

The CDR3 loop reads CASSLMATGRDTEAFF. Here the CDR3 DNA reads TGTGCCAGCAGTTTAATGGCAACGGGGAGGGACACTGAAGCTTTCTTT. V and J are TRBV28 and TRBJ1-1; D is unresolved. This CDR3 is built from 16 residues. Germline V gene sequence: CDR1 MDHEN, CDR2 SYDVKM. V lost 2 bases and J lost 3, with 16 bases in between.

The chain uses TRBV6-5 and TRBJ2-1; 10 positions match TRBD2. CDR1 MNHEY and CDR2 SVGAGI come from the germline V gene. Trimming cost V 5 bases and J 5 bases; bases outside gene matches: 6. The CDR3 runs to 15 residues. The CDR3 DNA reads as TGTGCCAGCAGTCCTACTAGCGGGGTGGACAATGAGCAGTTCTTC. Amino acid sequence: CASSPTSGVDNEQFF.

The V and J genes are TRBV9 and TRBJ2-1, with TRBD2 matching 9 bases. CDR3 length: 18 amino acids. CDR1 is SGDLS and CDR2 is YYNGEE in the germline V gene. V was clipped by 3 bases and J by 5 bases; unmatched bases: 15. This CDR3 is CASSGTSRGLALNNEQFF. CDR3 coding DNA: TGTGCCAGCAGCGGAACGTCCCGGGGACTAGCCCTCAACAATGAGCAGTTCTTC.

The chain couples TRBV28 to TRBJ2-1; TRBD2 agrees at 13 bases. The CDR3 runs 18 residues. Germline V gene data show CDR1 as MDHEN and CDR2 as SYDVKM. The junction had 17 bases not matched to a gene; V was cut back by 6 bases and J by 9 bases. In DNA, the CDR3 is TGTGCCAGCAGCTCTCTCCAACGGACTAGCGGGAGTGAAGGTGAGCAGTTCTTC. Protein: CASSSLQRTSGSEGEQFF.

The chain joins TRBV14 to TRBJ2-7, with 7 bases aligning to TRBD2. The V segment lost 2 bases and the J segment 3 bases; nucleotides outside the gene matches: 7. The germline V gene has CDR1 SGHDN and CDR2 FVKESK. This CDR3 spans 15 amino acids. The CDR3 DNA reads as TGTGCCAGCAGCCAAACGGAGCGGGGTGACTACGAGCAGTACTTC. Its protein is CASSQTERGDYEQYF. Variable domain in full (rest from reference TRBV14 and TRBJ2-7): EAGVTQFPSHSVIEKGQTVTLRCDPISGHDNLYWYRRVMGKEIKFLLHFVKESKQDESGMPNNRFLAERTGGTYSTLKVQPAELEDSGVYFCASSQTERGDYEQYFGPGTRLTVT.

In DNA form, the CDR3 reads TGTGCCAGCAGCCAAGGGGGGACAGGGGCTAGAGAGCAGTACTTC. This gives the protein CASSQGGTGAREQYF. The rearrangement joins TRBV3-1 (or the pseudogene TRBV3-2) to TRBJ2-7, with 10 nucleotides matching TRBD1. The CDR3 is made up of 15 amino acids. Germline-derived CDR1 and CDR2 are LGHDT and YNNKEL (reference sequence). V was pared by 1 base and J by 7 bases, with 7 bases of the junction left unmatched.

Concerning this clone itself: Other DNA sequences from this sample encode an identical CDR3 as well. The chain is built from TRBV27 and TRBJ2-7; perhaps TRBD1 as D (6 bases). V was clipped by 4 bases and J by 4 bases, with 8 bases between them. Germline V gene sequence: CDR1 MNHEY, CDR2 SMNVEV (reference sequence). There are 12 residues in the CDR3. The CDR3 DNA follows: TGTGCCAGCAGTTCCAGGGGTTACGAGCAGTACTTC. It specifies CASSSRGYEQYF.

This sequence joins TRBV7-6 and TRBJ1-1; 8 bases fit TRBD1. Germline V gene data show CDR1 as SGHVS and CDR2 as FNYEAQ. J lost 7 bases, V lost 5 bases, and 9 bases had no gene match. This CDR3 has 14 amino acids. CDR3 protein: CASSQTDREVEAFF. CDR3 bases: TGTGCCAGCAGCCAAACGGACAGGGAAGTTGAAGCTTTCTTT.

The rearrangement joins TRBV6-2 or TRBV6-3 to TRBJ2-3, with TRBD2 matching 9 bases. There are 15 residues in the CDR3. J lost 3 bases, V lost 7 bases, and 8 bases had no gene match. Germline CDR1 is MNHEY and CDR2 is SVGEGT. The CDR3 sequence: CASTPPGLATDTQYF. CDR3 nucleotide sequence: TGTGCCAGCACCCCACCGGGACTAGCAACAGATACGCAGTATTTT.

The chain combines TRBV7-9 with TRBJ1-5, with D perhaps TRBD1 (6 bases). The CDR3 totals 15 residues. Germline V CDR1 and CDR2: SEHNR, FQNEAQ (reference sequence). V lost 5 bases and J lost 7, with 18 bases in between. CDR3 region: CASSESGTGFQPQHF. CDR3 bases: TGTGCCAGCAGCGAGTCCGGTACAGGGTTCCAGCCCCAGCATTTT. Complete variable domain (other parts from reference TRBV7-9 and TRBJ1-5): DTGVSQNPRHKITKRGQNVTFRCDPISEHNRLYWYRQTLGQGPEFLTYFQNEAQLEKSRLLSDRFSAERPKGSFSTLEIQRTEQGDSAMYLCASSESGTGFQPQHFGDGTRLSIL.

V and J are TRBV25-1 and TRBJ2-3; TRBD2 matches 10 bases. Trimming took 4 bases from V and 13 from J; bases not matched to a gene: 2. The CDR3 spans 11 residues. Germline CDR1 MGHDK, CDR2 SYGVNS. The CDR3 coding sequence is TGTGCCAGCAGTGGAGGGACTAGCGAGTATTTT. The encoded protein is CASSGGTSEYF.

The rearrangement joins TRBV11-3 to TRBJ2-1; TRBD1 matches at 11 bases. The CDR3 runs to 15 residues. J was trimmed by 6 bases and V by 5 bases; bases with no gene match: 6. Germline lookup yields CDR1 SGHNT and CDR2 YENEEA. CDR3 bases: TGTGCCAGCAGCCGGGACAGGGGGAATGGCAATGAGCAGTTCTTC. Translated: CASSRDRGNGNEQFF.

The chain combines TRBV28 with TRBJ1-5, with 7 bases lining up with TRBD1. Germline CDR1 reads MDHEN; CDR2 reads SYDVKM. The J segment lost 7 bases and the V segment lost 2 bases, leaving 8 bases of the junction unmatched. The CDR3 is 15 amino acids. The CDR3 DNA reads TGTGCCAGCAGTTTAGCCAGGGGGAATTGGCAGCCCCAGCATTTT. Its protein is CASSLARGNWQPQHF.

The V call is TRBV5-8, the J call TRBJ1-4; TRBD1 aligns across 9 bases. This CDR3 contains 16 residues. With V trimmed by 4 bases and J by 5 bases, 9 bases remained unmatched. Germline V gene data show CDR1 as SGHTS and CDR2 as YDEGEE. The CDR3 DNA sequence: TGTGCCAGCAGCCTGGTGGACAGGGGATGGAATGAAAAACTGTTTTTT. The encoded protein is CASSLVDRGWNEKLFF.

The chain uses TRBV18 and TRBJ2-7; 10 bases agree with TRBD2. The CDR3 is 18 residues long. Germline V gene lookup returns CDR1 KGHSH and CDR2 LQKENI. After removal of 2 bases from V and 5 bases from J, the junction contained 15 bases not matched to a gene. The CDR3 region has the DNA TGTGCCAGCTCACCAACGAGTGTCTTAGCGGGAGGTGGGGACGAGCAGTACTTC. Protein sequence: CASSPTSVLAGGGDEQYF.

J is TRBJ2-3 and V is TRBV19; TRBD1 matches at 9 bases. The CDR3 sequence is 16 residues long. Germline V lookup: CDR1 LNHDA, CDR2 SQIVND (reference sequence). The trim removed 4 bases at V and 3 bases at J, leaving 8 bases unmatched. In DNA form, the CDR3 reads TGTGCCAGTAGTACTCCGGGACAGGGCTGGACAGATACGCAGTATTTT. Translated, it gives CASSTPGQGWTDTQYF. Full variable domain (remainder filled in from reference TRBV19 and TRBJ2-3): DGGITQSPKYLFRKEGQNVTLSCEQNLNHDAMYWYRQDPGQGLRLIYYSQIVNDFQKGDIAEGYSVSREKKESFPLTVTSAQKNPTAFYLCASSTPGQGWTDTQYFGPGTRLTVL.

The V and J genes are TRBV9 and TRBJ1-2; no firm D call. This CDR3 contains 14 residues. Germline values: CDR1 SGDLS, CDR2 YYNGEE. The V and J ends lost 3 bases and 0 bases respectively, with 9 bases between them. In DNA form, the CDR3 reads TGTGCCAGCAGCGGGGCCGAAGCTAACTATGGCTACACCTTC. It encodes CASSGAEANYGYTF.

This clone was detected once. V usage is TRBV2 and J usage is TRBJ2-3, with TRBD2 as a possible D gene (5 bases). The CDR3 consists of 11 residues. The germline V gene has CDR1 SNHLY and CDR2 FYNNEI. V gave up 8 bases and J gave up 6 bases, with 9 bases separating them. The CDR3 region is CASGPGDTQYF. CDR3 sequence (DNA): TGTGCCAGCGGACCGGGGGATACGCAGTATTTT.

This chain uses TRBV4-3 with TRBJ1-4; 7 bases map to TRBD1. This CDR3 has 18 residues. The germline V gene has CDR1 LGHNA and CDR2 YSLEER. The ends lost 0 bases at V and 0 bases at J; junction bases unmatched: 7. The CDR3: CASSQEGSGGATNEKLFF. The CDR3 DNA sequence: TGCGCCAGCAGCCAAGAAGGTTCAGGGGGTGCAACTAATGAAAAACTGTTTTTT.

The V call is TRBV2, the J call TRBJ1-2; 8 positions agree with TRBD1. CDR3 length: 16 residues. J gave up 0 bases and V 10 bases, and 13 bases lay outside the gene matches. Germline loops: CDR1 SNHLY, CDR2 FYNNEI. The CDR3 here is CANAPPGTGSNYGYTF. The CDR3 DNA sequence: TGTGCCAACGCGCCGCCCGGGACAGGCTCTAACTATGGCTACACCTTC. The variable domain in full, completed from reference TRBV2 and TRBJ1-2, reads EPEVTQTPSHQVTQMGQEVILRCVPISNHLYFYWYRQILGQKVEFLVSFYNNEISEKSEIFDDQFSVERPDGSNFTLKIRSTKLEDSAMYFCANAPPGTGSNYGYTFGSGTRLTVV.

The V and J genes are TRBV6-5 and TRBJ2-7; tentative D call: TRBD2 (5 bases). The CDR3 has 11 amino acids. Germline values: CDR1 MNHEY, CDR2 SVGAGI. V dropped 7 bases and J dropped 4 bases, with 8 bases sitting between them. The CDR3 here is CASKGEYEQYF. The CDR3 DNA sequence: TGTGCCAGCAAGGGAGAGTACGAGCAGTACTTC.

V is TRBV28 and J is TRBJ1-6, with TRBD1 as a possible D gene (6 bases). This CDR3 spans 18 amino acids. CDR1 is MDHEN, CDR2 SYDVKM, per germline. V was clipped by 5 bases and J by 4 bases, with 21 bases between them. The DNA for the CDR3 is TGTGCCAGCAGTAAACCCAAAGGGGGGGGTGGATATAATTCACCCCTCCACTTT. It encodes CASSKPKGGGGYNSPLHF.

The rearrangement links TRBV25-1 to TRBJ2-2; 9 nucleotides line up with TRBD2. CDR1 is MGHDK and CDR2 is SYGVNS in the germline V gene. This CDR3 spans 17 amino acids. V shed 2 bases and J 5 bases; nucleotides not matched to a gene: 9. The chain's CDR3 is CASSEQQRGVRTGELFF. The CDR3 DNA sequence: TGTGCCAGCAGTGAACAACAGCGGGGGGTTAGAACCGGGGAGCTGTTTTTT.